This entry describes one T cell receptor (beta chain). This clonotype was observed a few times. What this receptor recognizes is not known. Base quality data are lacking; no much larger clone is found one base away. These data come from a study of T-cell reconstitution after alpha-beta-depleted transplantation in children (dated by TCRdb to between 2015 and 2016). In terms of the full investigation: T-cell immune reconstitution after TCRalphabeta/CD19-depleted allogeneic hematopoietic cell transplantation in children was quantitatively tracked in the study by means of TCR repertoire profiling. The research as a whole found: Hyperexpanded clone frequencies declined over subsequent months; after one year, T-cell counts and TCRbeta diversity were mostly attributed to newly produced T cells. The apparently early recovery of alphabetaT-cell counts about two months after transplant reportedly depended on only several hundred rapidly expanded clones that came from non-depleted graft cells. In some patients, high TCRbeta diversity at day 60 was attributed to recipient T cells and intrathymic progenitors that had survived conditioning.

The sample's treatment or condition label, decoded: allogeneic hematopoietic cell transplantation with graft depleted of TCRalphabeta T cells and CD19 B cells. The children who served as transplant recipients had been given grafts of TCRalphabeta/CD19-depleted allogeneic hematopoietic cells. From V the trimming removes 7 bases and from J it removes 4 bases, while the gene matches leave 12 bases of the junction unaccounted for. CDR1 WSHSY and CDR2 SAAADI are derived from the germline V gene. From cysteine to phenylalanine, the CDR3 is 15 amino acids long. Only CDR3 DNA is held: 45 bases, read in frame from base 1. Receptor amplification or capture employed PCR. Sequencing took place on an Illumina HiSeq 2500. To normalize quantification of the TCRbeta repertoire, the TCR libraries were built with molecular barcoding that relied on unique molecular identifiers. TCRdb trimmed the raw reads at Q25, called clones with MiXCR and kept productive beta chains. Rows with a matching CDR3 protein are joined into one entry that keeps the most common DNA and genes. The sample has about a million distinct CDR3 sequences on record, roughly 29% of them singletons. The leading ten clones occupy 28% of the sample.

This receptor was obtained from a boy under two years old who had a stem cell transplant for SCID, so the T cells may come from the graft donor. The rearranged chain carries TRBV10-2 and TRBJ2-5, with TRBD1 identical over 7 junction bases. The starting material was PBMCs, mostly from graft donor cells, obtained 360 days after TCRalphabeta/CD19-depleted stem cell transplant. The DNA sequence is given as TGCGCCAGCACCCGCAGGACAGGAAGGGGAGAGACCCAGTACTTC. Its amino acids are CASTRRTGRGETQYF.